This passage covers 28 T cell receptor beta chains from one sample sequenced in a study of cytomegalovirus exposure and HLA in healthy donors. Use of 60 Vbeta and 13 Jbeta primers characterized the PCR. Sequencing was performed with immunoSEQ multiplex PCR; in TCRdb, only in-frame clones are kept and a portion is missing. This table holds some 150,000 clones, roughly 80% found once. Sample: PBMCs. Every receptor here comes from a boy aged 2 to 9 in good health and CMV-seronegative.

The chain carries TRBV5-5 and TRBJ1-3; TRBD1 matches at 9 bases. Germline V lookup: CDR1 SGHKS, CDR2 YYEKEE (reference sequence). With 3 bases clipped from V and 5 bases from J, the junction kept 3 bases outside the gene matches. The CDR3 has 14 amino acids. The CDR3 nucleotides are TGTGCCAGCAGCTCCGGGACAGGGAGAAACACCATATATTTT. Translating gives CASSSGTGRNTIYF. The variable domain in full, completed from reference TRBV5-5 and TRBJ1-3, reads DAGVTQSPTHLIKTRGQQVTLRCSPISGHKSVSWYQQVLGQGPQFIFQYYEKEERGRGNFPDRFSARQFPNYSSELNVNALLLGDSALYLCASSSGTGRNTIYFGEGSWLTVV.

The CDR3 sequence: CASSQINGDEAFF. The CDR3 DNA is TGTGCCAGCAGCCAAATTAACGGGGATGAAGCTTTCTTT. J is TRBJ1-1 and V is TRBV7-9, with no clear D. CDR1 and CDR2 (germline): SEHNR, FQNEAQ (reference sequence). The CDR3 covers 13 residues. V was trimmed by 5 bases and J by 7 bases, leaving 14 bases between them.

The chain employs TRBV7-8 and TRBJ2-2; 9 positions agree with TRBD1. The CDR3 length is 15 residues. CDR1 and CDR2 (germline): SGHVS, FQNEAQ. The V gene end was trimmed by 6 bases and the J gene end by 0 bases; junction bases not matched to a gene: 2. The CDR3 spells CASSWDRANTGELFF. The DNA of the CDR3 is TGTGCCAGCAGTTGGGACAGGGCGAACACCGGGGAGCTGTTTTTT.

This chain connects TRBV5-1 to TRBJ1-1; D may be TRBD1 (5 bases). CDR3 length: 14 amino acids. In germline, CDR1 is SGHRS, CDR2 YFSETQ. V was clipped by 2 bases and J by 3 bases, with 11 bases between them. The CDR3 nucleotides read TGCGCCAGCAGCTTCCAGGGTGGCGACACTGAAGCTTTCTTT. Protein: CASSFQGGDTEAFF. Filled out from reference TRBV5-1 and TRBJ1-1, the complete variable domain reads KAGVTQTPRYLIKTRGQQVTLSCSPISGHRSVSWYQQTPGQGLQFLFEYFSETQRNKGNFPGRFSGRQFSNSRSEMNVSTLELGDSALYLCASSFQGGDTEAFFGQGTRLTVV.

This chain links TRBV5-4 with TRBJ1-2, with 7 nucleotides matching TRBD1. Germline V gives CDR1 SGHNT, CDR2 YYREEE (reference sequence). There are 15 residues in the CDR3. V lost 3 bases and J lost 3; bases outside the gene matches: 8. CDR3 residues: CASSSHRGRDYGYTF. CDR3 DNA sequence: TGTGCCAGCAGCTCCCACAGGGGACGGGACTATGGCTACACCTTC.

The chain couples TRBV2 to TRBJ2-2, with 10 positions matching TRBD2. The CDR3 extends over 17 amino acids. CDR1 is SNHLY, CDR2 FYNNEI, per germline. Unmatched junction bases numbered 11, after V lost 3 bases and J lost 7 bases. The CDR3 protein is CASSESSGRALSGELFF. The CDR3 bases are TGTGCCAGCAGTGAGTCCAGCGGGAGGGCCCTGAGCGGGGAGCTGTTTTTT.

This chain uses TRBV7-9 with TRBJ1-2; TRBD1 matches 10 bases. This CDR3 has 15 residues. V shed 3 bases and J 3 bases; nucleotides not matched to a gene: 4. CDR1 is SEHNR and CDR2 is FQNEAQ in the germline V gene (reference sequence). The CDR3, as DNA: TGTGCCAGCAGCTTGACAGGGGGCGAGGACTATGGCTACACCTTC. Translated, it gives CASSLTGGEDYGYTF.

This chain joins TRBV7-9 and TRBJ2-7; 7 bases align to TRBD1. V lost 5 bases and J lost 1; bases outside the gene matches: 17. The CDR3 is 18 residues long. Germline V CDR1 and CDR2: SEHNR, FQNEAQ (reference sequence). In nucleotides, the CDR3 is TGTGCCAGCAGCCAACCACATGGACAGGTTATGATGTCCTACGAGCAGTACTTC. Its protein is CASSQPHGQVMMSYEQYF.

The gene calls are TRBV5-5 and TRBJ1-2, with TRBD1 matching 9 bases. The CDR3 spans 16 residues. V shed 5 bases, J shed 6 bases, and the junction held 14 bases outside the gene matches. Germline-derived CDR1 and CDR2 are SGHKS and YYEKEE (reference sequence). In DNA, the CDR3 is TGTGCCAGCAGACCATCCCGGGACAGGGAACGTCATGGCTACACCTTC. It yields the protein CASRPSRDRERHGYTF.

The chain joins TRBV7-6 to TRBJ2-1; tentatively, D is TRBD2 (5 bases). Germline loops: CDR1 SGHVS, CDR2 FNYEAQ. CDR3 size: 17 residues. V lost 6 bases, J lost 8 bases, and 26 bases lay in between. CDR3 DNA: TGTGCCAGCAGGCGTGTCAGAGCGGCCCCGAGTATTGATGAGCAGTTCTTC. Its translation: CASRRVRAAPSIDEQFF.

J is TRBJ2-2 and V is TRBV7-2; D is unclear. Germline CDR1 reads SGHTA; CDR2 reads FQGNSA. This CDR3 contains 15 residues. Trimming took 3 bases from V and 1 from J, leaving 9 bases between them. This chain's CDR3 is CASSFGQMNTGELFF. Written as DNA, the CDR3 is TGTGCCAGCAGCTTTGGCCAGATGAACACCGGGGAGCTGTTTTTT.

The chain couples TRBV6-5 to TRBJ1-5; TRBD1 agrees at 9 bases. Germline V lookup: CDR1 MNHEY, CDR2 SVGAGI. The CDR3 sequence is 14 residues long. V shed 6 bases and J 7 bases; nucleotides not matched to a gene: 7. This CDR3 is CASSRGDRDQPQHF. CDR3 coding DNA: TGTGCCAGCAGCCGGGGGGACAGGGACCAGCCCCAGCATTTT.

This chain joins TRBV27 and TRBJ2-1, with 12 bases lining up with TRBD2. CDR1 and CDR2 (germline): MNHEY, SMNVEV (reference sequence). The CDR3 sequence is 16 residues long. Trimming removed 5 bases from V and 7 bases from J; junction bases left unmatched: 9. The CDR3 DNA follows: TGTGCCAGCAGTGGCGCTAGCGGGAGGGCCGGAAATGAGCAGTTCTTC. Protein product: CASSGASGRAGNEQFF.

CDR3 sequence (DNA): TGTGCCAGCAGTAGACTCGGGCTAAGGGGAGAGACCCAGTACTTC. The encoded protein is CASSRLGLRGETQYF. The V gene is TRBV6-5, the J gene TRBJ2-5, with TRBD1 as a possible D gene (5 bases). This CDR3 has 15 residues. With 5 bases removed from V and 4 bases from J, the gap between germline ends came to 17 bases. Germline CDR1 and CDR2: MNHEY and SVGAGI.

The rearrangement joins TRBV27 to TRBJ1-2; D gene uncertain. The CDR3 runs to 15 residues. Between the trimmed V and J ends, which lost 9 bases and 4 bases, there was a span of 21 bases. Germline CDR1 reads MNHEY; CDR2 reads SMNVEV (reference sequence). CDR3 in DNA: TGTGCCAGTAACGCTTGGGCTCATTCAGCCTATGGCTACACCTTC. Translated, it gives CASNAWAHSAYGYTF.

CDR3 in amino acids: CASSSLAGGRADTQYF. DNA of the CDR3: TGTGCCAGCAGTTCTCTAGCGGGAGGTAGGGCAGATACGCAGTATTTT. The V and J genes are TRBV6-5 and TRBJ2-3; 11 nucleotides agree with TRBD2. Trimming took 4 bases from V and 4 from J; bases not matched to a gene: 7. The CDR3 contains 16 residues. Germline assignment: CDR1 MNHEY and CDR2 SVGAGI.

The chain employs TRBV19 and TRBJ2-1; no clear D. Trimming removed 6 bases from V and 4 bases from J, with 13 bases in between. The CDR3 runs to 14 residues. Germline V gene data show CDR1 as LNHDA and CDR2 as SQIVND (reference sequence). This chain's CDR3 is CASRPGGPYNEQFF. For the CDR3, the DNA is TGTGCCAGTAGGCCTGGTGGCCCTTACAATGAGCAGTTCTTC.

This clone has only a few counts. The CDR3 DNA sequence: TGTGCCAGCAGCTTACTGCTACAGGGGACTGAAGCTTTCTTT. This sequence encodes CASSLLLQGTEAFF. The chain is built from TRBV5-4 and TRBJ1-1, with TRBD1 matching over 7 bases. Germline V gives CDR1 SGHNT, CDR2 YYREEE (reference sequence). The J segment lost 5 bases and the V segment lost 2 bases, leaving 6 bases of the junction unmatched. The CDR3 runs 14 residues. The whole variable domain, filled in from reference TRBV5-4 and TRBJ1-1, reads ETGVTQSPTHLIKTRGQQVTLRCSSQSGHNTVSWYQQALGQGPQFIFQYYREEENGRGNFPPRFSGLQFPNYSSELNVNALELDDSALYLCASSLLLQGTEAFFGQGTRLTVV.

This chain links TRBV27 with TRBJ2-3; tentatively, D is TRBD2 (6 bases). Per germline, CDR1 MNHEY and CDR2 SMNVEV (reference sequence). CDR3 size: 17 residues. V lost 4 bases and J 4 bases, leaving 21 bases between the germline ends. The CDR3 spells CASSWTRRGNLADTQYF. CDR3 in DNA: TGTGCCAGCAGTTGGACCCGGCGGGGTAACCTCGCAGATACGCAGTATTTT.

The chain employs TRBV6-1 and TRBJ1-5, with D possibly being TRBD1 (5 bases). V shed 5 bases and J shed 5 bases, with 10 bases lying between them. CDR3 size: 13 residues. Germline CDR1 MNHNS, CDR2 SASEGT. In nucleotides, the CDR3 is TGTGCCAGCAGTACAGGTCGCGATCAGCCCCAGCATTTT. As protein: CASSTGRDQPQHF.

J is TRBJ2-1 and V is TRBV5-4, with 13 bases that match TRBD2. The junction had 7 bases not matched to a gene; V was cut back by 4 bases and J by 9 bases. There are 15 residues in the CDR3. The germline V gene has CDR1 SGHNT and CDR2 YYREEE (reference sequence). The CDR3 nucleotides read TGTGCCAGCAGCCCCGGGACTAGCGGGATTCGTGAGCAGTTCTTC. Protein sequence: CASSPGTSGIREQFF. Supplemented by reference TRBV5-4 and TRBJ2-1, the full variable domain reads ETGVTQSPTHLIKTRGQQVTLRCSSQSGHNTVSWYQQALGQGPQFIFQYYREEENGRGNFPPRFSGLQFPNYSSELNVNALELDDSALYLCASSPGTSGIREQFFGPGTRLTVL.

The chain joins TRBV19 to TRBJ2-3; D possibly corresponds to TRBD1 (5 bases). The CDR3 is 15 amino acids. Germline assignment: CDR1 LNHDA and CDR2 SQIVND (reference sequence). Trimming pared 0 bases from V and 6 bases from J, leaving 13 bases between. The CDR3: CASSIDPRKGDTQYF. CDR3 nucleotide sequence: TGTGCCAGTAGTATAGACCCCAGGAAGGGGGATACGCAGTATTTT.

V gene TRBV18 combines with J gene TRBJ1-5; D is unresolved. The germline V gene has CDR1 KGHSH and CDR2 LQKENI. The CDR3 is 15 residues long. With 5 bases removed from V and 6 bases from J, the gap between germline ends came to 17 bases. CDR3 in DNA: TGTGCCAGCTCAGGGCCCGAAAGTGGAGGTCAGCCCCAGCATTTT. This translates into CASSGPESGGQPQHF.

The rearrangement joins TRBV30 to TRBJ2-3, with D possibly TRBD1 on 5 matching bases. Germline CDR1 is GTSNPN and CDR2 is SVGIG (reference sequence). This CDR3 is 11 amino acids long. The V end lost 7 bases, the J end lost 5 bases, and 10 bases lay between the germline ends. The CDR3 reads CALQVGDTQYF. The CDR3 bases are TGTGCCTTACAGGTTGGAGATACGCAGTATTTT.

The chain links TRBV12-5 to TRBJ2-5; 8 bases are shared with TRBD1. V dropped 3 bases and J dropped 4; count of bases not matched to a gene: 4. Germline V gives CDR1 LGHNT, CDR2 FRNRAP. This CDR3 has 14 amino acids. CDR3 sequence reads: CASGFSGGRETQYF. CDR3 nucleotide sequence: TGTGCTAGTGGTTTTTCAGGGGGCCGAGAGACCCAGTACTTC.

This clone was observed a handful of times. The chain combines TRBV5-1 with TRBJ1-6; D might be TRBD1 (6 bases). V gave up 1 base and J gave up 2 bases, with 7 bases separating them. Looked up from germline, CDR1 is SGHRS and CDR2 is YFSETQ. This CDR3 is 15 amino acids long. CDR3 DNA sequence: TGCGCCAGCAGCTTGCAGGGGACCTATAATTCACCCCTCCACTTT. This encodes CASSLQGTYNSPLHF. Full variable domain (outside the CDR3, taken from reference TRBV5-1 and TRBJ1-6): KAGVTQTPRYLIKTRGQQVTLSCSPISGHRSVSWYQQTPGQGLQFLFEYFSETQRNKGNFPGRFSGRQFSNSRSEMNVSTLELGDSALYLCASSLQGTYNSPLHFGNGTRLTVT.

The chain recombines TRBV2 with TRBJ1-1; D is possibly TRBD1 (6 bases). From germline, CDR1 is SNHLY and CDR2 FYNNEI. This CDR3 has 15 amino acids. V was trimmed by 1 base and J by 8 bases, leaving 17 bases between them. In DNA form, the CDR3 reads TGTGCCAGCAGTGAAGACGCAGGGGTTAAAGGGGAAGCTTTCTTT. The encoded protein is CASSEDAGVKGEAFF.

Concerning this clone itself: Its ends do not fully match the called genes, so a read error is possible. The chain employs TRBV2 and TRBJ1-5, with unresolved D. Looked up from germline, CDR1 is SNHLY and CDR2 is FYNNEI. CDR3 size: 15 residues. CDR3 DNA sequence: TGTGCCAGCAGCGAAGGAGGGTCGCACAATCAGCCCCAGCATTTT. It specifies CASSEGGSHNQPQHF.